This record concerns one TCR beta chain sequence. The assay was immunoSEQ multiplex PCR, and TCRdb's table has in-frame clones only and misses some. The sample consists of about 50,000 clones, 86% of them appearing once. There are 14 residues in the CDR3. V trimming: 5 bases; J trimming: 7 bases; junction bases outside the gene matches: 8. From germline, CDR1 is SEHNR and CDR2 FQNEAQ (reference sequence). These data belong to a study of blood T cell repertoires in COVID-19. Sequenced sample: peripheral blood. The chain employs TRBV7-9 and TRBJ2-7; TRBD2 agrees at 10 bases. This clonotype was obtained from a human donor in a cohort sampled during active COVID-19. CDR3 loop: CASSPGLAPGEQYF. For the CDR3, the DNA is TGTGCCAGCAGCCCGGGACTAGCGCCTGGGGAGCAGTACTTC.